This entry concerns a single T cell receptor beta chain. The target antigen is unknown. The protocol was immunoSEQ multiplex PCR, while the TCRdb copy is restricted to in-frame clones and leaves out a portion. In the table there are tens of thousands of clones, 85% to 95% of which are singletons. This sample is part of a study of graft-versus-host responses after intestinal transplantation. The CDR3 contains 16 residues. Trimming cost V 2 bases and J 4 bases, with 18 bases left between them. CDR1 and CDR2 (germline): MNHEY, SMNVEV (reference sequence). The rearrangement links TRBV27 to TRBJ2-7, with D perhaps TRBD2 (6 bases). This specimen consisted of unstimulated CD8+ T cells sorted from spleen or lymph node cells, obtained before intestinal transplant. The source is a human donor who received an intestinal transplant. CDR3 sequence: CASSLSGAGQLYEQYF. The CDR3 bases are TGTGCCAGCAGTTTAAGTGGGGCGGGGCAGCTATACGAGCAGTACTTC.